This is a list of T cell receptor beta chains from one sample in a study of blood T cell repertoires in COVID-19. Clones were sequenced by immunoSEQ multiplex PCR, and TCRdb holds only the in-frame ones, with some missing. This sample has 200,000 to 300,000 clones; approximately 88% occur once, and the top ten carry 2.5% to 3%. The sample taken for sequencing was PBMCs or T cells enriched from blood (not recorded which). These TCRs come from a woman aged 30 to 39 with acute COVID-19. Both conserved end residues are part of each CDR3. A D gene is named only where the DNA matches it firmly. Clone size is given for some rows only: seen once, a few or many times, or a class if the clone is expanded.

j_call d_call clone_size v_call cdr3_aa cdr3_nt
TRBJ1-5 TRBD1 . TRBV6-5 CASSPGGERNQPQHF TGTGCCAGCAGTCCAGGGGGCGAACGCAATCAGCCCCAGCATTTT
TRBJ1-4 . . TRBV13 CASSSRDFGEKLFF TGTGCCAGCAGCAGCCGGGACTTTGGAGAAAAACTGTTTTTT
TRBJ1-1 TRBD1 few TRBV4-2 CASSQAVAQGADEAFF TGTGCCAGCAGCCAAGCAGTGGCACAGGGGGCTGATGAAGCTTTCTTT
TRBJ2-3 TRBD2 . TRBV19 CASSVIAGGRGDTQYF TGTGCCAGTAGTGTGATAGCGGGGGGGCGCGGAGATACGCAGTATTTT
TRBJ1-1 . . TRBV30 CAWRGMNTEAFF TGTGCCTGGAGGGGCATGAACACTGAAGCTTTCTTT
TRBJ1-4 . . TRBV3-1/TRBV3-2 CASSQGEANEKLFF TGTGCCAGCAGCCAAGGGGAGGCTAATGAAAAACTGTTTTTT
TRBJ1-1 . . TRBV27 CASSTQTNTEAFF TGTGCCAGCAGCACACAGACGAACACTGAAGCTTTCTTT
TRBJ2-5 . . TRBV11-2 CASSLDLRVLGTQYF TGTGCCAGCAGCTTAGATCTGCGGGTTTTGGGGACCCAGTACTTC
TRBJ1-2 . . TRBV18 CASSPPGERLNYGYTF TGTGCCAGCTCACCACCGGGAGAAAGACTAAACTATGGCTACACCTTC
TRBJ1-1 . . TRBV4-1 CASSLRQHTEAFF TGCGCCAGCAGCCTACGACAGCACACTGAAGCTTTCTTT
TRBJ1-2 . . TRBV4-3 CASSQGTLRDYGYTF TGCGCCAGCAGCCAGGGGACACTACGAGACTATGGCTACACCTTC
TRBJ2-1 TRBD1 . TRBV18 CASSPPGTAPYNEQFF TGTGCCAGCTCACCCCCCGGGACAGCGCCCTACAATGAGCAGTTCTTC
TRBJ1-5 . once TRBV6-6 CASSYRQGLNQPQHF TGTGCCAGCAGTTACCGGCAGGGCCTCAATCAGCCCCAGCATTTT
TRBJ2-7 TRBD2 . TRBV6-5 CASNPAGEYEQYF TGTGCCAGCAACCCAGCGGGAGAGTACGAGCAGTACTTC
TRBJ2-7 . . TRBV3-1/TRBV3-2 CASSQVNAGASYEQYF TGTGCCAGCAGCCAAGTTAATGCGGGGGCCTCCTACGAGCAGTACTTC
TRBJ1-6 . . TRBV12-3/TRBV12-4 CASSPTRNSPLHF TGTGCCAGCAGCCCAACTCGAAATTCACCCCTCCACTTT
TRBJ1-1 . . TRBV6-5 CASSYDRYYTEAFF TGTGCCAGCAGTTACGACAGATATTACACTGAAGCTTTCTTT
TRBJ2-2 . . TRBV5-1 CASSPFGGTGELFF TGCGCCAGCAGCCCCTTCGGGGGTACCGGGGAGCTGTTTTTT
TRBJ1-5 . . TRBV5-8 CASSFGWGDAGSQPQHF TGTGCCAGCAGCTTCGGGTGGGGGGACGCGGGCAGTCAGCCCCAGCATTTT
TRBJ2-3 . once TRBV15 CATSGGGEDTQYF TGTGCCACCAGCGGGGGGGGCGAGGATACGCAGTATTTT
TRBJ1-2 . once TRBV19 CASRKGVGGYTF TGTGCCAGTAGGAAAGGGGTGGGCGGCTACACCTTC
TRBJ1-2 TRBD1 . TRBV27 CASSDTGQGEYGYTF TGTGCCAGCAGCGATACGGGACAGGGGGAATATGGCTACACCTTC
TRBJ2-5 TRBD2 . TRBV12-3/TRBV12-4 CASSPSGGETQYF TGTGCCAGCAGTCCGTCGGGGGGAGAGACCCAGTACTTC
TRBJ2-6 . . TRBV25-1 CASSDGGTGANVLTF TGTGCCAGCAGCGATGGGGGGACTGGGGCCAACGTCCTGACTTTC
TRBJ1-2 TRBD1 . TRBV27 CASSLGQGYGYTF TGTGCCAGCAGTTTAGGACAGGGGTATGGCTACACCTTC
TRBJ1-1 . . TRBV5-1 CASSRTDSLNTEAFF TGCGCCAGCAGCCGTACAGACAGCCTCAACACTGAAGCTTTCTTT
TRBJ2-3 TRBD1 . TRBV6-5 CASSPGGQGNF TGTGCCAGCTCCCCAGGGGGACAGGGGAATTTT
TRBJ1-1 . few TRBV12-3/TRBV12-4 CASSLQGWTEAFF TGTGCCAGCAGTCTTCAGGGGTGGACTGAAGCTTTCTTT